The present T cell receptor beta chain was sequenced within a study of CD8 T cells in ankylosing spondylitis. Scientists made TCR beta libraries using quantitative 5'-RACE with molecular barcodes. TCRdb called the 5' RACE reads again in MiXCR, with one record for every CDR3 protein. The data show under 300,000 distinct CDR3 sequences, over 9.5% seen once. Study findings and constraints: In peripheral blood, disease-linked CD8+ clones occurred at relatively low frequencies.

This clonotype was recorded at least ten times. Its specificity is unknown. Per germline, CDR1 SGHRS and CDR2 YFSETQ. The V and J ends lost 0 bases and 4 bases respectively, with 14 bases between them. The CDR3 is 16 amino acids. Sequencing was done on a sample of blood, either unsorted or a sorted T cell fraction (not recorded which). The chain couples TRBV5-1 to TRBJ2-1; perhaps TRBD2 as D (5 bases). This sequence was found in a male donor with ankylosing spondylitis or in good health (not recorded which). The CDR3 bases are TGCGCCAGCAGCTTGGCCGTGGGAGCCACTTACAATGAGCAGTTCTTC. Its protein product is CASSLAVGATYNEQFF.